This TCR beta chain was profiled in a study of T cells expressing NK-cell markers. Overall study context: It was from sorted CD3+CD56+NKG2C+, CD3+CD56+NKG2C- and CD3+CD56-NKG2C+ T cells that TCR beta repertoires came.

From the 5' RACE reads, TCRdb lists one entry per CDR3 protein and no DNA. The sample totals about 540,000 distinct CDR3 sequences. CDR3 length equals 12 residues. The sequence derives from a man aged 18 to 30 in good health. This rearrangement joins TRBV12-3 or TRBV12-4 to TRBJ1-4. Sequenced sample: blood T cells: a sorted CD56 or NKG2C T cell subset, CD4+ or CD8+ T cells, or bulk PBMC T cells (not recorded which). This CDR3 is CASAVANEKLFF.